This TCR beta chain was recovered during a study of PD-L1 blockade in urothelial cancer. Clones were sequenced by immunoSEQ multiplex PCR, and TCRdb holds only the in-frame ones, with some missing. The table lists more than 55,000 clones, around 84% of them singletons. V shed 0 bases and J 3 bases; nucleotides not matched to a gene: 5. In germline, CDR1 is SGHRS, CDR2 YFSETQ. The CDR3 covers 15 residues. On this clone itself: Its matching antigen is unknown.

Anywhere from 1 to 8 samples came from each patient, spanning pretreatment and on-treatment. Study-level findings and limits: Pretreatment TCR clonality in blood, when below the median, was predictive of better survival. Tumor-associated blood clones were expanded more by durable-benefit patients at 3 weeks.

This receptor was identified in a man aged 50 to 60 with urothelial cancer. Specimen: PBMCs, collected around atezolizumab (anti-PD-L1) treatment. The chain has TRBV5-1 and TRBJ2-7; 8 bases are shared with TRBD1. DNA of the CDR3: TGCGCCAGCAGCTTGGGGACAGGGACTGGCTACGAGCAGTACTTC. Protein sequence: CASSLGTGTGYEQYF.